These T cell receptor beta chains were read from a single sample in a study of Graves' ophthalmopathy and Graves' hyperthyroidism. TCRdb analysed the multiplex PCR reads with MiXCR anew, one entry per CDR3 protein. The table has some 1.1 million distinct CDR3 sequences, approximately 35% seen once. Sequencing used peripheral blood or thyroid tissue (not recorded which). These receptors were collected from an adult man with Graves' hyperthyroidism. CDR3s include the opening cysteine and the closing phenylalanine or tryptophan. D genes are given only for firm matches. Expanded clones are given a class, and other clones once, few, many or no size at all.

J gene: TRBJ2-7
V gene: TRBV30
D gene: .
clone size: few
CDR3 DNA: TGTGCCTGGACCCCGGGGCCCTACGAGCAGTACTTC
CDR3 protein: CAWTPGPYEQYF

J gene: TRBJ1-5
V gene: TRBV9
D gene: .
clone size: many
CDR3 DNA: TGTGCCAGCAGCGGAGGAATTGATAGCAATCAGCCCCAGCATTTT
CDR3 protein: CASSGGIDSNQPQHF

J gene: TRBJ1-1
V gene: TRBV20-1
D gene: .
clone size: many
CDR3 DNA: TGCAGTGCTAGGGGCGGCAGCGCGAACACTGAAGCTTTCTTT
CDR3 protein: CSARGGSANTEAFF

J gene: TRBJ1-1
V gene: TRBV27
D gene: .
clone size: .
CDR3 DNA: TGTGCCAGCAGTTTACTATCGGGCCCGGCTTTCTTT
CDR3 protein: CASSLLSGPAFF

J gene: TRBJ1-1
V gene: TRBV10-3
D gene: TRBD1
clone size: .
CDR3 DNA: TGTGCCATCAGTGAAGACAGGGGGCGGAACACTGAAGCTTTCTTT
CDR3 protein: CAISEDRGRNTEAFF

J gene: TRBJ2-5
V gene: TRBV6-5
D gene: TRBD1
clone size: .
CDR3 DNA: TGTGCCAGCAGTCACCGGGACAGGGGGAGGAGGGAGACCCAGTACTTC
CDR3 protein: CASSHRDRGRRETQYF

J gene: TRBJ2-2
V gene: TRBV29-1
D gene: .
clone size: many
CDR3 DNA: TGCAGCGTTGAAGAGGCGGGCAGTCTCACCGGGGAGCTGTTTTTT
CDR3 protein: CSVEEAGSLTGELFF

J gene: TRBJ2-3
V gene: TRBV7-8
D gene: .
clone size: few
CDR3 DNA: TGTGCCAGCAGCTTAGGGGACTCCCGTGCGCAGTATTTT
CDR3 protein: CASSLGDSRAQYF

J gene: TRBJ2-7
V gene: TRBV6-6
D gene: .
clone size: few
CDR3 DNA: TGTGCCAGCAGTACCCAGGGAGGATGGCCGTACGAGCAGTACTTC
CDR3 protein: CASSTQGGWPYEQYF

J gene: TRBJ1-5
V gene: TRBV24-1
D gene: .
clone size: .
CDR3 DNA: TGTGCCACCAGTGATCTTATGGAGACCCAGCATTTT
CDR3 protein: CATSDLMETQHF

J gene: TRBJ1-6
V gene: TRBV15
D gene: .
clone size: many
CDR3 DNA: TGTGCCGTAGGCAGGGATAATTCACCCCTCCACTTT
CDR3 protein: CAVGRDNSPLHF

J gene: TRBJ2-7
V gene: TRBV2
D gene: TRBD2
clone size: few
CDR3 DNA: TGTGCCAACATTCCTAGCGGGAGGTTCAACGAGCAGTACTTC
CDR3 protein: CANIPSGRFNEQYF

J gene: TRBJ1-2
V gene: TRBV10-1
D gene: .
clone size: .
CDR3 DNA: TGCGCCAGCAGAGCGTGGGAGGATGGCTACACCTTC
CDR3 protein: CASRAWEDGYTF

J gene: TRBJ2-2
V gene: TRBV7-6
D gene: .
clone size: many
CDR3 DNA: TGTGCCAGCAGCTTACGGTGGGGAACCGGGGAGCTGTTTTTT
CDR3 protein: CASSLRWGTGELFF

J gene: TRBJ2-5
V gene: TRBV9
D gene: TRBD1
clone size: many
CDR3 DNA: TGTGCCAGCAGCGTGCCGGGACAGCAAGAGACCCAGTACTTC
CDR3 protein: CASSVPGQQETQYF

J gene: TRBJ2-7
V gene: TRBV7-9
D gene: TRBD2
clone size: many
CDR3 DNA: TGTGCCAGCAGTTTGAGCGGGAAGCAGTACTTC
CDR3 protein: CASSLSGKQYF

J gene: TRBJ1-3
V gene: TRBV13
D gene: .
clone size: many
CDR3 DNA: TGTGCCAGCAGCATGTTAACTGGAAACACCATATATTTT
CDR3 protein: CASSMLTGNTIYF

J gene: TRBJ2-6
V gene: TRBV7-2
D gene: .
clone size: .
CDR3 DNA: TGTGCCAGCAGGGCAGGACTCTCTGGGGCCAACGTCCTGACTTTC
CDR3 protein: CASRAGLSGANVLTF

J gene: TRBJ1-2
V gene: TRBV6-1
D gene: .
clone size: .
CDR3 DNA: TGTGCCAGCAGTGAAGCGCTTCCTAAAAACTATGGCTACACCTTC
CDR3 protein: CASSEALPKNYGYTF

J gene: TRBJ1-1
V gene: TRBV20-1
D gene: .
clone size: many
CDR3 DNA: TGCAGTGCTAGGAGTGGAACTGAAGCTTTCTTT
CDR3 protein: CSARSGTEAFF

J gene: TRBJ2-7
V gene: TRBV24-1
D gene: .
clone size: many
CDR3 DNA: TGTGCCACCAGTGCGGAGAGCTCCTACGAGCAGTACTTC
CDR3 protein: CATSAESSYEQYF

J gene: TRBJ1-6
V gene: TRBV20-1
D gene: TRBD1
clone size: many
CDR3 DNA: TGCAGTGCTAGAGATCTGACAGGGAGTTCCTATAATTCACCCCTCCACTTT
CDR3 protein: CSARDLTGSSYNSPLHF

J gene: TRBJ2-7
V gene: TRBV15
D gene: .
clone size: .
CDR3 DNA: TGTGCCACCAGCAGAGACTCCCCTGGCTACGAGCAGTACTTC
CDR3 protein: CATSRDSPGYEQYF

J gene: TRBJ2-7
V gene: TRBV2
D gene: .
clone size: few
CDR3 DNA: TGTGCCAGCAGTGAATTGGGGGACATCTACGAGCAGTACTTC
CDR3 protein: CASSELGDIYEQYF

J gene: TRBJ2-7
V gene: TRBV25-1
D gene: TRBD2
clone size: .
CDR3 DNA: TGCGCCAGCAGCCAAAGCGGGGTAGGGGCCTACGAGCAGTACTTC
CDR3 protein: CASSQSGVGAYEQYF

J gene: TRBJ1-5
V gene: TRBV7-2
D gene: .
clone size: .
CDR3 DNA: TGTGCCAGCAGCTTAGGGAGGCCCCAGCATTTT
CDR3 protein: CASSLGRPQHF

J gene: TRBJ2-5
V gene: TRBV7-7
D gene: TRBD1
clone size: .
CDR3 DNA: TGTGCCAGCAGCTCACACAGGGGTACGGAGACCCAGTACTTC
CDR3 protein: CASSSHRGTETQYF